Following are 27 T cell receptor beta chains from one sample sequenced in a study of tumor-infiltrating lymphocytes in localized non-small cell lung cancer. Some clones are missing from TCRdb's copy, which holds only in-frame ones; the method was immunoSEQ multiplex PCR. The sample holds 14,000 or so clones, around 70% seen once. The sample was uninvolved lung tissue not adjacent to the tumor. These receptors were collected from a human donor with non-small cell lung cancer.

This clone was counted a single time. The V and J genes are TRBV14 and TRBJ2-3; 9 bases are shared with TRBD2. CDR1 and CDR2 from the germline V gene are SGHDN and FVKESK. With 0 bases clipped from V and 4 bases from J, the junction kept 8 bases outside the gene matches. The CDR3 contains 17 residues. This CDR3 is CASSQELLAGASDTQYF. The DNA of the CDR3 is TGTGCCAGCAGCCAAGAACTATTAGCGGGAGCATCAGATACGCAGTATTTT.

This CDR3 is CASRPHNAGELFF. CDR3 DNA sequence: TGTGCCAGCAGGCCCCATAATGCCGGGGAGCTGTTTTTT. This chain joins TRBV14 and TRBJ2-2; no definite D call. The CDR3 has 13 amino acids. Trimming took 6 bases from V and 6 from J, leaving 11 bases between them. Germline V gene sequence: CDR1 SGHDN, CDR2 FVKESK.

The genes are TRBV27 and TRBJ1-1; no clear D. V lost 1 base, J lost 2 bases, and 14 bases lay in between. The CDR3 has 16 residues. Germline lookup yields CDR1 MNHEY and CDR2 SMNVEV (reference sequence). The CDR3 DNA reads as TGTGCCAGCAGTTTATTTAGCGCCCGTGGTAACACTGAAGCTTTCTTT. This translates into CASSLFSARGNTEAFF.

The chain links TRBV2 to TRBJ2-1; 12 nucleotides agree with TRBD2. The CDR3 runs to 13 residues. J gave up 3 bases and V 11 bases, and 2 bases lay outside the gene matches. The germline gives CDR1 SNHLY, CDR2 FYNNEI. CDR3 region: CARGLAGYNEQFF. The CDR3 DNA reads TGTGCCCGGGGACTAGCGGGCTACAATGAGCAGTTCTTC.

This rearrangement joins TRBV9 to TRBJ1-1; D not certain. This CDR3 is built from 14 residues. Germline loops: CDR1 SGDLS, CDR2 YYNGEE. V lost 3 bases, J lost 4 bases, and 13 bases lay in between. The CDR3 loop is CASSERRVGTEAFF. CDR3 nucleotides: TGTGCCAGCAGCGAGAGGAGGGTAGGCACTGAAGCTTTCTTT.

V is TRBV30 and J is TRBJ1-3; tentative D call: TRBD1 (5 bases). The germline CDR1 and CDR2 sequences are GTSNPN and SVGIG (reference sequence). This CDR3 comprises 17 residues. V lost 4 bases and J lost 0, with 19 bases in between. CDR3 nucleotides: TGTGCCTGGACGTCTGGGGACGGACGTGACTCTGGAAACACCATATATTTT. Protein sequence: CAWTSGDGRDSGNTIYF.

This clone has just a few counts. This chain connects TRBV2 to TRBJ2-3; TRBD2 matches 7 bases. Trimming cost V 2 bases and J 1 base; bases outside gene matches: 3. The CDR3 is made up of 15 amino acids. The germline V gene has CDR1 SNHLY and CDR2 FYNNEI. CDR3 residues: CASSERGGGTDTQYF. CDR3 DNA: TGTGCCAGCAGTGAACGGGGAGGGGGCACAGATACGCAGTATTTT.

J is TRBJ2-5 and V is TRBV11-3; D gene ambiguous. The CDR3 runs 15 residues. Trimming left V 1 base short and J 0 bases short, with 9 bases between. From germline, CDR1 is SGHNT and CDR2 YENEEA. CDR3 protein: CASSLGTEYQETQYF. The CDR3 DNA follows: TGTGCCAGCAGCTTAGGGACCGAGTACCAAGAGACCCAGTACTTC.

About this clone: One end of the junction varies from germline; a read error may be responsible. In DNA form, the CDR3 reads TGTGCTAGCAGCGAGGGAGCGGGGGGCAGGGAGACCCAGTACTTC. Its protein product is CASSEGAGGRETQYF. The chain joins TRBV7-7 to TRBJ2-5; 9 bases are shared with TRBD2. CDR1 and CDR2 from the germline V gene are SSHAT and FNYEAQ (reference sequence). The CDR3 is 15 residues long.

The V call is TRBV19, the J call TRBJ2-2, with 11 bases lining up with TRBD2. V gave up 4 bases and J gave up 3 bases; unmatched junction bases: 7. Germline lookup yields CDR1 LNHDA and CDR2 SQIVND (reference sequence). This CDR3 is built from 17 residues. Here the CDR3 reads CASSNLAGGPYTGELFF. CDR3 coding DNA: TGTGCCAGTAGTAACTTAGCGGGAGGGCCTTACACCGGGGAGCTGTTTTTT.

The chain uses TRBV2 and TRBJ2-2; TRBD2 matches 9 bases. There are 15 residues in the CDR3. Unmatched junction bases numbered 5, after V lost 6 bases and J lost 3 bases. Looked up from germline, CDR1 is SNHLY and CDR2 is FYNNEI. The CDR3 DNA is TGTGCCAGCAGGCGGGAGGGGGCCGACACCGGGGAGCTGTTTTTT. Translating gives CASRREGADTGELFF.

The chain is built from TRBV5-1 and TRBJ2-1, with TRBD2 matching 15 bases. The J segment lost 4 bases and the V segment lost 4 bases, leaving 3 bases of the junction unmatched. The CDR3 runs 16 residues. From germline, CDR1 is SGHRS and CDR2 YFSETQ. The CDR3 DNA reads TGCGCCAGCAGCCGAGGACTAGCGGGAGGGTACAATGAGCAGTTCTTC. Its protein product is CASSRGLAGGYNEQFF.

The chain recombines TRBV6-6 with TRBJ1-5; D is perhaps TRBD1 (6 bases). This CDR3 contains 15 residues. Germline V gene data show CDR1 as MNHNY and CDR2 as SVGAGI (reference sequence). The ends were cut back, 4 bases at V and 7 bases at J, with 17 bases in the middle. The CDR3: CASSLDPTGRQPQHF. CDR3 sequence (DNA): TGTGCCAGCAGTTTGGACCCGACAGGTCGGCAGCCCCAGCATTTT.

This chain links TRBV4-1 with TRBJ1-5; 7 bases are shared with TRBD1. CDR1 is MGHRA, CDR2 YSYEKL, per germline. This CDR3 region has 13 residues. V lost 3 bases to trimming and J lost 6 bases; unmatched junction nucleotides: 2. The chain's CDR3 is CASSQYRGQPQHF. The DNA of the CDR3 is TGCGCCAGCAGCCAGTACAGGGGTCAGCCCCAGCATTTT.

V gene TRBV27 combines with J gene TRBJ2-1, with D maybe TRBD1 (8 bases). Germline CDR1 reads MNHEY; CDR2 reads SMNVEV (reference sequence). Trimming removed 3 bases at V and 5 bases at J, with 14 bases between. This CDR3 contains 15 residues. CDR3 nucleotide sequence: TGTGCCAGCAGTTTCCGACAGGGGACTAACAATGAGCAGTTCTTC. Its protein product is CASSFRQGTNNEQFF.

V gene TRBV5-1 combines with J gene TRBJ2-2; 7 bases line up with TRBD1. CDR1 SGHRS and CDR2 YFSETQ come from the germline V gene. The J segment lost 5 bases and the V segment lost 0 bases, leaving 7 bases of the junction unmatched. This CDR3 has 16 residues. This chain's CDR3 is CASSLVTGMGTGELFF. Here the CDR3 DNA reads TGCGCCAGCAGCTTGGTGACAGGGATGGGGACCGGGGAGCTGTTTTTT.

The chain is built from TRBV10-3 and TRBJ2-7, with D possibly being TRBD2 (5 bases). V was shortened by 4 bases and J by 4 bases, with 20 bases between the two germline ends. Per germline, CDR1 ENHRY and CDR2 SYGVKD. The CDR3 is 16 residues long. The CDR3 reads CAISGRETLMSYEQYF. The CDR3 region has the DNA TGTGCCATCAGTGGAAGGGAGACCCTGATGTCTTACGAGCAGTACTTC.

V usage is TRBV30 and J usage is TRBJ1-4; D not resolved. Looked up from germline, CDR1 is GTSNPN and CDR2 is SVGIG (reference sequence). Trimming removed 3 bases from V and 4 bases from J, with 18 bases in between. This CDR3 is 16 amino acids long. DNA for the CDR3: TGTGCCTGGAGCCACCAGTTGTCGGGTTTTAATGAAAAACTGTTTTTT. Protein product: CAWSHQLSGFNEKLFF.

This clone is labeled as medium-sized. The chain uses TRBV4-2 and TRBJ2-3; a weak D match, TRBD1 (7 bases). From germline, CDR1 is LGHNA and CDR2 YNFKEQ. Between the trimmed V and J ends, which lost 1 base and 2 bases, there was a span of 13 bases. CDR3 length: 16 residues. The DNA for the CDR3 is TGTGCCAGCAGCCAAGGTTTGGAGGGGGCCACAGATACGCAGTATTTT. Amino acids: CASSQGLEGATDTQYF.

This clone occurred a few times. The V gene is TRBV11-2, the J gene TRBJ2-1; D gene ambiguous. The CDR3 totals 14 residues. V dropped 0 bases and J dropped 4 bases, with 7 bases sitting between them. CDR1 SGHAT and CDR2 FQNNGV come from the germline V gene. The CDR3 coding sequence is TGTGCCAGCAGCTTAGATCGTAGGTACAATGAGCAGTTCTTC. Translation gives CASSLDRRYNEQFF.

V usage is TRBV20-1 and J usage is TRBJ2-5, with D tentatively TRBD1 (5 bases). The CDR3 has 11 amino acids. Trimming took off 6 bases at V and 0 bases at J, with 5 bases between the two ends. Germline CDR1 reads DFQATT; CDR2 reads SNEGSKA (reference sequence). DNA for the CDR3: TGCAGTGCACAGGACCAAGAGACCCAGTACTTC. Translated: CSAQDQETQYF.

CDR3 DNA sequence: TGCGCCAGCAGCCAACGGGACACCGGGGAGCTGTTTTTT. Translated, it gives CASSQRDTGELFF. The genes are TRBV5-1 and TRBJ2-2; D remains unclear. Germline CDR1 and CDR2: SGHRS and YFSETQ. The ends were cut back, 4 bases at V and 3 bases at J, with 7 bases in the middle. This CDR3 has 13 residues. Supplemented by reference TRBV5-1 and TRBJ2-2, the full variable domain reads KAGVTQTPRYLIKTRGQQVTLSCSPISGHRSVSWYQQTPGQGLQFLFEYFSETQRNKGNFPGRFSGRQFSNSRSEMNVSTLELGDSALYLCASSQRDTGELFFGEGSRLTVL.

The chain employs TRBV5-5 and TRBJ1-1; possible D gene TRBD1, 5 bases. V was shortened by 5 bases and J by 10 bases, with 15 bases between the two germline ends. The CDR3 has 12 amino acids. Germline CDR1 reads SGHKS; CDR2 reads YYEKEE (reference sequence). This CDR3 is CASSYGGGLAFF. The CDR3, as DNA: TGTGCCAGCAGTTATGGGGGGGGGTTAGCTTTCTTT. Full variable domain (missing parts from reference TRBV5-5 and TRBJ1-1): DAGVTQSPTHLIKTRGQQVTLRCSPISGHKSVSWYQQVLGQGPQFIFQYYEKEERGRGNFPDRFSARQFPNYSSELNVNALLLGDSALYLCASSYGGGLAFFGQGTRLTVV.

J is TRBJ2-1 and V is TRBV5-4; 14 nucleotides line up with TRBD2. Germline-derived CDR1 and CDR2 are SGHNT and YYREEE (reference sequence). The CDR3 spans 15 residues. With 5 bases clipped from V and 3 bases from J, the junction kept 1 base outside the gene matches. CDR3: CASRGLAGDYNEQFF. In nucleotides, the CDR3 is TGTGCCAGCAGGGGACTAGCGGGAGACTACAATGAGCAGTTCTTC.

The CDR3 spells CASSEAGGAFEKLFF. The CDR3 region has the DNA TGTGCCAGCAGTGAAGCAGGGGGCGCTTTTGAAAAACTGTTTTTT. The chain joins TRBV6-1 to TRBJ1-4; 7 nucleotides match TRBD1. Germline lookup yields CDR1 MNHNS and CDR2 SASEGT. V lost 0 bases, J lost 7 bases, and 5 bases stayed unmatched. The CDR3 runs to 15 residues.

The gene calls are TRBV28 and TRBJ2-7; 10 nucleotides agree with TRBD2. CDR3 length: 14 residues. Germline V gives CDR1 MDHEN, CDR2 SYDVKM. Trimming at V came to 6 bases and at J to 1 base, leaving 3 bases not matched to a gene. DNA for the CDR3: TGTGCCAGCAGAGTAGCGGGAGGATCCTACGAGCAGTACTTC. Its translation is CASRVAGGSYEQYF.

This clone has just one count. The CDR3 region is CASSSLRGLGETQYF. The CDR3 bases are TGTGCCAGCAGCTCCCTCAGGGGGCTCGGGGAGACCCAGTACTTC. The genes are TRBV7-6 and TRBJ2-5; 8 positions match TRBD1. Trimming removed 4 bases from V and 5 bases from J; junction bases left unmatched: 9. The CDR3 runs 15 residues. The germline CDR1 and CDR2 sequences are SGHVS and FNYEAQ. Full variable domain (rest looked up from reference TRBV7-6 and TRBJ2-5): GAGVSQSPRYKVTKRGQDVALRCDPISGHVSLYWYRQALGQGPEFLTYFNYEAQQDKSGLPNDRFSAERPEGSISTLTIQRTEQRDSAMYRCASSSLRGLGETQYFGPGTRLLVL.